Sequencing of this T cell receptor beta chain was carried out in a study of blood T cells in healthy people across ages. Findings of the study overall: PBMCs went unsorted, and a conclusive naive versus antigen-experienced comparison was therefore prevented. It was the long-lived donors that had more naive CD4+ cells and higher diversity than aged donors.

This clonotype appeared a few times. What it binds is unknown. The use of a sample-barcoded 5' primer and a J-beta primer mix characterized a second PCR of about 6 to 12 cycles. One entry per CDR3 protein, called by TCRdb with MiXCR from the 5' RACE reads. The profile shows about 670,000 distinct CDR3 sequences, approximately 52% of them singletons. No fewer than 7 million PBMCs went into each sample. Total RNA extracted from each sample amounted to at least 5.5 micrograms. Trimming left V 0 bases short and J 1 base short, with 10 bases between. This CDR3 region has 17 residues. Germline V gives CDR1 MNHEY, CDR2 SVGEGT.

Sample: blood. The chain has TRBV6-2 or TRBV6-3 and TRBJ1-6; D is unclear. The TCR comes from a woman of 80 years or more in good health. The CDR3 sequence: CASSYSVGSSYNSPLHF. CDR3 bases: TGTGCCAGCAGTTACTCGGTCGGGTCGTCCTATAATTCACCCCTCCACTTT.